This T cell receptor beta chain originates from a study of cytomegalovirus exposure and HLA in healthy donors. After removal of 4 bases from V and 8 bases from J, the junction contained 8 bases not matched to a gene. Germline V gives CDR1 SGHTS, CDR2 YDEGEE. The CDR3 contains 14 residues. PCR amplification relied on 60 Vbeta primers (plus 13 Jbeta primers). Generated by immunoSEQ multiplex PCR, the TCRdb table keeps only in-frame clones and is missing some. Of 150,000 to 160,000 clones detected, under 85% appear once; the ten largest clones hold 2.8%. This clone turned up a few times. This TCR derives from a man aged 18 to 29 in good health and CMV-seronegative. Sequenced material: PBMCs. The gene calls are TRBV5-8 and TRBJ2-1; TRBD1 matches 8 bases. CDR3 nucleotide sequence: TGTGCCAGCAGCCTAGGACAGGGTTGGGATGAGCAGTTCTTC. Translated: CASSLGQGWDEQFF.